This entry describes one T cell receptor beta chain. Its recognized antigen is unknown. Base qualities are not at hand, and no much larger clone is one base apart. This specimen comes from a study of cytomegalovirus exposure and HLA in healthy donors listed by TCRdb under 2017. In the study overall: According to an earlier analysis of around 600 of the donors, 150 million to 200 million T cells yielded some 110 million unique TCR beta sequences and about 300 Gb of sequence data. An early release that covered about 640 HLA-typed donors contained 250 to 350 gigabases of sequencing data and approximately 85 million unique TCR sequences. The genetic ancestry cluster associated with self-reported Caucasian donors included 65% to 90% of the roughly 360 genotyped donors. The study was designed to test whether signatures of past pathogen exposure could be identified by cataloging public T cell receptors. The study profiled the T cell repertoires of some 610 subjects by immunosequencing and related them to cytomegalovirus serostatus. In addition to the first cohort of around 670 subjects, a separate validation cohort of over 90 different subjects was used. To predict cytomegalovirus infection status, the study combined high-throughput TCR immunosequencing, statistical association of individual TCRs with disease status, and machine learning. To study patterns of TCR occurrence, a later analysis re-analyzed previously published TCR beta repertoires from hundreds of donors and added high-resolution HLA genotyping. The later analysis used no new phenotypic data to find candidate immune exposures, relying instead on TCR beta sequences and their occurrence across donors. To decide whether each TCR beta V gene segment behaved as functional or pseudogenic, an earlier analysis of fewer than 750 of the donors relied on high-throughput TCR beta sequencing. Donor age, sex, ethnicity and CMV serostatus were collected together with the repertoire data. A later genetic analysis took genome-wide SNP genotypes for about 65% of the 666 donors and used that subset as a discovery cohort. Every repertoire in the discovery cohort had been generated on one and the same sequencing platform. HLA typing included class I and class II loci at four-digit resolution. The number of typed donors differed by locus: about 620-640 for A, B, C, DRB1 and DQB1; 500 to 550 for DQA1; fewer than 610 for DPA1; and 450 to 480 for DPB1. Roughly 5 DR-DQ haplotypes were handled as single units for association and clustering, since linkage in the cohort was strong. Among some 400 genotyped donors of the cohort, an average of about 220,000 unique TCR beta nucleotide sequences was sequenced per donor, of which 15% to 20% were non-productive.

Libraries were made using the immunoSEQ multiplex PCR assay. The multiplex PCR relied on a mix of 60 forward primers for TCR Vbeta segments and 13 reverse primers for TCR Jbeta segments. Amplification of the CDR3 region of rearranged TCR beta genes was performed with a multiplex PCR assay on genomic DNA. Amplified TCR beta libraries were sequenced as 87-base-pair reads on the Illumina HiSeq System. On the authors' methods: In a later analysis, 80 million or so unique TCR beta chains were counted across the approximately 640 repertoires, and roughly 11 million of these chains were shared by at least two donors. Raw reads were error-corrected and collapsed into unique sequences by a nearest-neighbor algorithm in which closely related sequences were merged to remove PCR and sequencing errors. CDR3 sequences were aligned to IMGT reference sequences to assign V, D and J gene segments. For a sequence to be retained, a match of at least six nucleotides to both a V gene segment and a J gene segment was required. A rearrangement was called productive if the CDR3 had no stop codons and remained in frame with V and J, and every other rearrangement was called non-productive. CDR3 was defined according to IMGT convention as the region running from the second conserved V-encoded cysteine to the conserved J-encoded phenylalanine. The earlier analysis of roughly 590 of the donors excluded any sequence lacking an unambiguous match to a single V gene segment. An earlier analysis of under 750 of the donors called V segments functional above 56.7% productive rearrangements and segregating when the between-donor standard deviation exceeded 5%. To diagnose cytomegalovirus status from the catalog of TCR beta chain sequences, a statistical classification framework was built. In a later analysis, V and J genes were assigned by comparing TCR nucleotide sequences against IMGT/GENE-DB human TR gene sequences. Using the TCRdist pipeline, a later analysis assigned CDR3 sequences along with most-parsimonious VDJ recombination scenarios. In a later analysis, each TCR beta chain was defined by its CDR3 amino acid sequence together with its V-gene family, and reads without a unique V-gene family were excluded. To address suspected cross-contamination and a sequencing artifact, a later analysis removed around 600 highly shared, low-generation-probability nucleotide sequences. A later analysis calculated a clonal expansion index for each public chain from normalized within-repertoire ranks of inferred template counts. A later analysis computed generation probabilities with a VDJ recombination model fitted to out-of-frame rearrangements, and checked the results against IGoR. Hypergeometric tests were used in a later analysis to score TCR-TCR, TCR-HLA and TCR-CMV co-occurrence, with a repertoire-size bias correction applied to the TCR pairs. To estimate false discovery rates, a later analysis permuted the HLA or CMV assignments 20 times. In a later analysis, co-occurring TCRs were grouped with DBSCAN, and TCRdist sequence similarity was added when clustering was performed within HLA-allele-positive subsets. Repertoires with fewer than 30,000 or more than 120,000 public chains were left out of co-occurrence clustering, as were four to six repertoires with anomalous nucleotide sharing. TCRdb's version of the immuneACCESS table is confined to in-frame rearrangements and falls short of the full clone set. An unresolved V gene accounts for under half of the shortfall where checked; the remainder is of unknown origin. The DNA was the basis for D and trimming; V, J and clone size are from that table. The sample contains about 140,000 clones, approximately 80% of them found a single time. Together, the top ten hold 1% to 1.5% of the sample.

Overall study results and their limits: The classifier was reported to diagnose cytomegalovirus status with high specificity and sensitivity in both the original and validation cohorts. The study gave a list of 150 to 200 TCR beta chains associated with cytomegalovirus. Three of the identified cytomegalovirus-associated TCR beta chains were confirmed in vitro to be specific for cytomegalovirus antigens. In a later analysis, 15,000 to 20,000 TCR beta sequences were associated with specific HLA alleles at a false discovery rate of 0.05. A later analysis found that TCR association rates varied across HLA loci, with DRB1 alleles showing the most associated TCRs and HLA-C alleles the fewest. A later genetic analysis reported fewer N-insertions in productive TCRs among donors in an Asian-associated ancestry cluster than the 666-donor mean. Most TCR sequences were observed very rarely across donors, whereas some public TCRs were present in many individuals. Broadly in line with IMGT annotations, most TCR beta V segments showed up in productive rearrangements about 87% or about 30% of the time in an earlier analysis of around 550 of the donors. Some IMGT-functional V segments, including TRBV6-2 and TRBV6-3, could not be distinguished by the 87-base-pair reads and were therefore excluded. Because HLA typing was unavailable for some donors at each locus, only the typed subset was used in association tests. Linkage disequilibrium might explain the correlated functional status among segregating V segments, but an unknown experimental factor could not be ruled out. A group of highly shared sequence variants was considered likely to be a technical artifact of the sequencing pipeline. CMV serostatus was the only immune exposure information available for the cohort. This cohort had only TCR beta chains sequenced, and the lack of alpha or paired-chain data limited which features could be detected. The authors suggested that the approach could potentially be extended to other disease states and immunological phenotypes. According to a later analysis, most CMV-associated TCR beta chains appeared to be HLA-restricted, and the HLA associations seemed to be driven largely by CMV exposure. A further reported finding was that TCR beta sequences accurately predicted the HLA-A and HLA-B alleles for most subjects in the first cohort. In a later genetic analysis, a missense DCLRE1C variant was associated with V-gene and J-gene trimming of TCR beta chains, and the association was replicated in an independent cohort. Because counts were too low, around 17 rarely observed V segments, including chromosome 9 orphons, were left out of the earlier analysis of approximately 500 of the donors. Compared with equally common non-associated chains, HLA-associated TCR beta chains in a later analysis were more clonally expanded and had lower generation probabilities. When HLA alleles, especially DR and DQ, strongly co-occurred, TCR associations were difficult to assign to individual alleles. Presence/absence analyses assumed roughly uniform sequencing depth across donors, an assumption that may not hold. A later analysis reported that several top co-occurrence clusters appeared linked to parvovirus B19, influenza, CMV and Epstein-Barr virus.

Ends trimmed: V by 5 bases, J by 2 bases; bases unmatched to a gene: 8. As encoded in the germline V gene, CDR1 is SGHVS while CDR2 is FNYEAQ. The CDR3 goes from the cysteine to the phenylalanine over 15 residues. CDR3 DNA only is kept here, 45 bases in frame from base 1. In total, fewer than 750 healthy bone marrow donors made up the cohort. Cohort members were all nominally healthy when sampled, although unrecorded immune exposures were likely present. The donor was CMV seropositive and was included in the group of around 300 seropositive cohort members. A peripheral blood sample was provided by each donor, and peripheral blood mononuclear cells were used for TCR beta sequencing. The Qiagen DNeasy Blood Extraction Kit was used to extract genomic DNA from the blood cell samples.

The chain is assembled from TRBV7-6 and TRBJ2-7; 8 central bases correspond to TRBD2. The sequencing sample was made of PBMCs. The receptor comes from a male donor in good health and CMV-seropositive. The bases are TGTGCCAGCAGCCCGCGGACTAGCCTGACCTACGAGCAGTACTTC. Its protein is CASSPRTSLTYEQYF.